This T cell receptor (beta chain) was retrieved from a study of T cells in Graves' hyperthyroidism and ophthalmopathy. From RNA transcripts, TCR beta CDR3 regions were amplified. HTBI primers were used for first-round RT-PCR of the TCR CDR3. TCRdb recomputed calls from the multiplex PCR reads with MiXCR, one row per CDR3 protein. The sample contains approximately 95,000 distinct CDR3 sequences, roughly 37% of which appear only once. This clonotype was found many times. Its antigen is currently unknown. Points from the study as a whole: Stable hyperthyroidism and ophthalmopathy were separated using 13 V-J signatures. Among thyroid clonotypes expanded above 0.001, most also appeared in blood.

This CDR3 region has 16 residues. V shed 4 bases, J shed 2 bases, and the junction held 12 bases outside the gene matches. The germline gives CDR1 DFQATT, CDR2 SNEGSKA (reference sequence). The clonotype was recovered from a woman in her twenties or thirties with Graves' hyperthyroidism. The chain has TRBV20-1 and TRBJ2-3; 7 bases fit TRBD2. Sequencing was carried out using peripheral blood or thyroid tissue (not recorded which). As DNA, the CDR3 is TGCAGTGCTAAGGGTGTAGCTGCGGGAGACACAGATACGCAGTATTTT. It codes for CSAKGVAAGDTDTQYF.